The 13 T cell receptor beta chains below were found in one sample sequenced in a study of cytomegalovirus exposure and HLA in healthy donors (dated by TCRdb to 2016 to 2017). The method behind the library was the immunoSEQ multiplex PCR assay. A mixture of 60 forward primers for TCR Vbeta segments and 13 reverse primers for TCR Jbeta segments was used in the multiplex PCR. The table comes from immuneACCESS by way of TCRdb, which keeps in-frame sequences with V and J called. Part of the clones is missing from these tables; in studies checked, under half for an unresolved V gene and the rest for unknown reasons. The sample has 200,000 or so clones on record, 70% to 80% of them singletons. The ten largest clones represent about a sixth of the sample. The sample consisted of PBMCs. Every receptor here comes from a man aged 35 to 55 in good health and CMV-seronegative.

A note on this clone: The same CDR3 arises from other DNA sequences in this sample as well. J is TRBJ2-7 and V is TRBV6-5, with 10 bases matching TRBD1. This CDR3 is 14 amino acids long. Germline trimming cut 2 bases from V and 4 bases from J; bases unmatched to any gene: 2. From germline, CDR1 is MNHEY and CDR2 SVGAGI. The CDR3: CASSYRDRGYEQYF. The CDR3 region has the DNA TGTGCCAGCAGTTACCGGGACAGGGGTTACGAGCAGTACTTC.

This clone has just one count. The rearrangement uses TRBV30 and TRBJ1-1; D is ambiguous. CDR1 is GTSNPN and CDR2 is SVGIG in the germline V gene (reference sequence). The CDR3 runs 12 residues. Trimming cost V 3 bases and J 9 bases, with 14 bases left between them. CDR3 in DNA: TGTGCCTGGAGGGGGAGAGAGCTGAAAGCTTTCTTT. Translated, it gives CAWRGRELKAFF.

The chain links TRBV2 to TRBJ2-5, with 10 bases identical to TRBD1. The CDR3 spans 14 residues. Germline V lookup: CDR1 SNHLY, CDR2 FYNNEI. V was clipped by 6 bases and J by 5 bases; unmatched bases: 6. The CDR3 spells CASRAGTGEETQYF. CDR3 DNA sequence: TGTGCCAGCAGAGCCGGGACAGGGGAGGAGACCCAGTACTTC.

CDR3: CASSLSDSGYTF. The CDR3 DNA sequence: TGTGCCAGCAGCTTGAGCGATTCTGGCTACACCTTC. The V and J genes are TRBV5-4 and TRBJ1-2; D gene unclear. The CDR3 covers 12 residues. Germline CDR1 reads SGHNT; CDR2 reads YYREEE (reference sequence). Trimming removed 1 base at V and 7 bases at J, with 8 bases between. The whole variable domain, remainder taken from reference TRBV5-4 and TRBJ1-2, is ETGVTQSPTHLIKTRGQQVTLRCSSQSGHNTVSWYQQALGQGPQFIFQYYREEENGRGNFPPRFSGLQFPNYSSELNVNALELDDSALYLCASSLSDSGYTFGSGTRLTVV.

V usage is TRBV19 and J usage is TRBJ2-7; D unresolved. Trimming shortened V by 0 bases and J by 1 base, and 4 bases separated the two germline ends. CDR3 length equals 13 residues. From germline, CDR1 is LNHDA and CDR2 SQIVND (reference sequence). The CDR3 spells CASSIDGSYEQYF. The CDR3 DNA reads TGTGCCAGTAGTATAGACGGGTCCTACGAGCAGTACTTC.

This clone showed up just once. The CDR3 nucleotides are TGTGCCAGCAGTGTGGCGGCGGAGAACACTGAAGCTTTCTTT. Its translation: CASSVAAENTEAFF. The chain uses TRBV2 and TRBJ1-1; D ambiguous. Germline CDR1 and CDR2: SNHLY and FYNNEI. V shed 4 bases and J shed 1 base, with 10 bases lying between them. The CDR3 is 14 residues long.

The rearrangement uses TRBV30 and TRBJ2-1, with 7 nucleotides matching TRBD2. The germline gives CDR1 GTSNPN, CDR2 SVGIG (reference sequence). Losses at the gene ends were 5 bases for V and 4 bases for J; bases not matched to a gene: 5. The CDR3 contains 13 residues. CDR3 loop: CAWGRDSYNEQFF. Written as DNA, the CDR3 is TGTGCCTGGGGGAGGGACTCATACAATGAGCAGTTCTTC.

The chain recombines TRBV28 with TRBJ1-2; TRBD1 aligns across 12 bases. CDR1 is MDHEN, CDR2 SYDVKM, per germline. The CDR3 has 15 amino acids. Germline trimming cut 3 bases from V and 6 bases from J; bases unmatched to any gene: 5. CDR3 in DNA: TGTGCCAGCAGTTTGGGACAGGGGGCAGCTGATGGCTACACCTTC. Translating it yields CASSLGQGAADGYTF.

The chain is built from TRBV5-6 and TRBJ2-6; 8 bases map to TRBD1. V was clipped by 2 bases and J by 12 bases; unmatched bases: 1. Germline V gene lookup returns CDR1 SGHDT and CDR2 YYEEEE. This CDR3 is 12 amino acids long. The CDR3 sequence: CASSLGTGVLTF. The CDR3 DNA reads TGTGCCAGCAGCTTAGGGACAGGCGTCCTGACTTTC.

The J gene is TRBJ2-7, the V gene TRBV7-6; tentatively, D is TRBD2 (5 bases). The CDR3 totals 13 residues. The V gene's germline CDR1 is SGHVS and CDR2 FNYEAQ. V lost 5 bases, J lost 7 bases, and 15 bases lay in between. For the CDR3, the DNA is TGTGCCAGCAGCGCAAGCTATCGAGGGGAGCAGTACTTC. Its protein is CASSASYRGEQYF. The whole variable domain, filled in from reference TRBV7-6 and TRBJ2-7, reads GAGVSQSPRYKVTKRGQDVALRCDPISGHVSLYWYRQALGQGPEFLTYFNYEAQQDKSGLPNDRFSAERPEGSISTLTIQRTEQRDSAMYRCASSASYRGEQYFGPGTRLTVT.

The rearrangement uses TRBV28 and TRBJ2-7, with D possibly matching TRBD1 (6 bases). This CDR3 contains 12 residues. CDR1 MDHEN and CDR2 SYDVKM come from the germline V gene. The V gene lost 5 bases and the J gene lost 4 bases, with 9 bases spanning the gap. Written as DNA, the CDR3 is TGTGCCAGCAGTCTACAGGGATACGAGCAGTACTTC. Amino acid sequence: CASSLQGYEQYF. Using reference TRBV28 and TRBJ2-7 for the parts outside the CDR3, the full variable domain is DVKVTQSSRYLVKRTGEKVFLECVQDMDHENMFWYRQDPGLGLRLIYFSYDVKMKEKGDIPEGYSVSREKKERFSLILESASTNQTSMYLCASSLQGYEQYFGPGTRLTVT.

This clone appeared a single time. The J gene is TRBJ2-3, the V gene TRBV6-6; perhaps TRBD2 as D (7 bases). This CDR3 is built from 15 residues. V lost 3 bases and J lost 5, with 15 bases in between. Looked up from germline, CDR1 is MNHNY and CDR2 is SVGAGI (reference sequence). CDR3 DNA sequence: TGTGCCAGCAGTTATAGGGGGGGCAAGGTAGATACGCAGTATTTT. It yields the protein CASSYRGGKVDTQYF.

This sequence joins TRBV7-2 and TRBJ1-5; weak D call: TRBD1 (6 bases). This CDR3 is 13 amino acids long. Germline V gives CDR1 SGHTA, CDR2 FQGNSA. Trimming removed 5 bases from V and 5 bases from J, with 10 bases in between. The DNA for the CDR3 is TGTGCCAGCAGCAGTAACAGGGATCAGCCCCAGCATTTT. It encodes CASSSNRDQPQHF.